This is a list of T cell receptor beta chains from one sample in a study of identical twins. TCRdb reprocessed the 5' RACE reads via MiXCR and lists one record per CDR3 protein. The sample consists of about 720,000 distinct CDR3 sequences, roughly 20% of them appearing once. These data were also filed under a second study, of T cells expressing NK-cell markers.

Sequenced material: PBMCs. These receptors were collected from a woman between 18 and 29 years old in good health. The CDR3 runs from the conserved cysteine through the conserved F or W. Fields, in order: CDR3 DNA, CDR3 protein, V gene, D gene, J gene, clone size. D genes are given only for firm matches. Part of the rows lack a size; the others show once, few, many or a class for expanded clones.

TGTGCCAGCAGCGTAGGGAGCGGTTCCTACAATGAGCAGTTCTTC	CASSVGSGSYNEQFF	TRBV9	.	TRBJ2-1	few
TGTGCCAGCAGCTTGGGGGAGTGGACTGAAGCTTTCTTT	CASSLGEWTEAFF	TRBV7-9	.	TRBJ1-1	many
TGCGCCAGCAACCGAGGCAGGGGAGCAGATACGCAGTATTTT	CASNRGRGADTQYF	TRBV10-2	.	TRBJ2-3	.
TGTGCCAGCCACCGGTCGGGAGGCGCCTACGAGCAGTACTTC	CASHRSGGAYEQYF	TRBV11-2	TRBD2	TRBJ2-7	few
TGTGCCAGCAGCGGGGGGGCGTGGGGCAATCAGCCCCAGCATTTT	CASSGGAWGNQPQHF	TRBV9	.	TRBJ1-5	.
TGTGCCAGCAGTGACAGGGGGACAGGAACTGAAGCTTTCTTT	CASSDRGTGTEAFF	TRBV25-1	TRBD1	TRBJ1-1	.
TGTGCCAGCAGTGAAAGGGCAGCTAACTATGGCTACACCTTC	CASSERAANYGYTF	TRBV25-1	.	TRBJ1-2	.
TGCAGTGCTAGAGCTGTCACTAGCGGGAGTGGCGATGAGCAGTTCTTC	CSARAVTSGSGDEQFF	TRBV20-1	TRBD2	TRBJ2-1	.
TGTGCCAGCAGCGTAGCGGAGGGCTATAGAGCAGATACGCAGTATTTT	CASSVAEGYRADTQYF	TRBV9	.	TRBJ2-3	few
TGTGCCAGCAGTGAAACGACCGCAGGGTCCTATGAGCAGTACTTC	CASSETTAGSYEQYF	TRBV2	.	TRBJ2-7	.
TGTGCCAGCAGCTTAGAGGGACTAGCGGGAGTCGAGCAGTACTTC	CASSLEGLAGVEQYF	TRBV7-2	TRBD2	TRBJ2-7	few
TGTGCCATCCGCAGTGCAGGGTACGACTATGGCTACACCTTC	CAIRSAGYDYGYTF	TRBV10-3	.	TRBJ1-2	few
TGTGCCAGCAGCTTTCTGGAGCGGGGGACACCTAGCACAGATACGCAGTATTTT	CASSFLERGTPSTDTQYF	TRBV5-5	TRBD2	TRBJ2-3	.
TGCGCCAGCAGCCCCCTGACTAGCGGGAGGGCCGCAGAGCAGTTCTTC	CASSPLTSGRAAEQFF	TRBV4-1	TRBD2	TRBJ2-1	few
TGTGCCAGCACCACGTGGTTCGGCACAGATACGCAGTATTTT	CASTTWFGTDTQYF	TRBV6-2/TRBV6-3	.	TRBJ2-3	.
TGCGCCAGCAGTGATCTGGGACTAGGCATAGGTGAGCAGTTCTTC	CASSDLGLGIGEQFF	TRBV10-2	TRBD2	TRBJ2-1	.
TGCAGTGCTAGTAGGGCAGGGTGGAGTGAGCAGTTCTTC	CSASRAGWSEQFF	TRBV20-1	.	TRBJ2-1	few
TGCGCCAGCAGCCTTAGACCCCCCTATGGCTACACCTTC	CASSLRPPYGYTF	TRBV5-1	.	TRBJ1-2	few
TGTGCCAGCAGCCCTAGACTAGCGGGGGGCACAGATACGCAGTATTTT	CASSPRLAGGTDTQYF	TRBV12-3/TRBV12-4	TRBD2	TRBJ2-3	many
TGTGCTAGTGCAGGTTGGCAAGAGACCCAGTACTTC	CASAGWQETQYF	TRBV12-5	.	TRBJ2-5	.
TGTGCCAGCAGCTTTAGCGGGACAGACGGCTCCTACGAGCAGTACTTC	CASSFSGTDGSYEQYF	TRBV7-2	.	TRBJ2-7	.
TGCGCCAGCAGCTTGGGGAACTTAATTTCGGGAGCTTTCTTT	CASSLGNLISGAFF	TRBV5-1	.	TRBJ1-1	few
TGCAGTGCTAGAGAATTACGGGGGGCTAATGAAAAACTGTTTTTT	CSARELRGANEKLFF	TRBV20-1	.	TRBJ1-4	few
TGCGCCAGCAGCTTCGGGACATTTAACTATGGCTACACCTTC	CASSFGTFNYGYTF	TRBV5-1	.	TRBJ1-2	.
TGTGCCAGCAGCCAAGGGACGGACTACTCTCCCAATGAGCAGTTCTTC	CASSQGTDYSPNEQFF	TRBV14	.	TRBJ2-1	.
TGTGCCAGCAGCCGCACATGGGACGGGGAGCTGTTTTTT	CASSRTWDGELFF	TRBV3-1	.	TRBJ2-2	many
TGCGCCAGCAGTCTGGAACAGGCGTCCTTGGCCAAAAACATTCAGTACTTC	CASSLEQASLAKNIQYF	TRBV23-1	.	TRBJ2-4	.
TGCGCCAGCAGCTTAAAGCCTGGACAGGGGGGGAACAATGAGCAGTTCTTC	CASSLKPGQGGNNEQFF	TRBV5-1	TRBD1	TRBJ2-1	many
TGCGCCAGCAGATCAGGTGGATCCAACAACTATGGCTACACCTTC	CASRSGGSNNYGYTF	TRBV5-1	.	TRBJ1-2	.
TGTGCCAGCAGCTTGATATCCCAGGGTAACAACAATGAGCAGTTCTTC	CASSLISQGNNNEQFF	TRBV5-5	.	TRBJ2-1	.
TGTGCCAGCAGTTCCGCCTCGGGACTAGCGGGGGGGCGAGATGAGCAGTTCTTC	CASSSASGLAGGRDEQFF	TRBV12-3/TRBV12-4	TRBD2	TRBJ2-1	few
TGTGCCAGCAGCCAAGATGCGGGTCCGAAACTGGGAAACATTCAGTACTTC	CASSQDAGPKLGNIQYF	TRBV4-2	.	TRBJ2-4	.
TGTGCCAGCAGGGACGGCCAGCGCGAGCAGTACTTC	CASRDGQREQYF	TRBV6-6	.	TRBJ2-7	few
TGCGCCAGCGCGGAAGCGGAGACCCAGTACTTC	CASAEAETQYF	TRBV5-1	.	TRBJ2-5	.
TGTGCCAGCATGTGGGGGGTCGGAGAGACCCAGTACTTC	CASMWGVGETQYF	TRBV12-3/TRBV12-4	.	TRBJ2-5	few
TGTGCCATCAGTGCATTCGGAACTAGCGGGAGGTATAGTAATGAGCAGTTCTTC	CAISAFGTSGRYSNEQFF	TRBV10-3	TRBD2	TRBJ2-1	few
TGCGCCAGCAGCCAAGATTTCGGGACTAGCGGGAGGTACAATGAGCAGTTCTTC	CASSQDFGTSGRYNEQFF	TRBV4-1	TRBD2	TRBJ2-1	.
TGTGCCACCAGTCGACAGGGGGCTGGGAATGAGCAGTTCTTC	CATSRQGAGNEQFF	TRBV24-1	TRBD1	TRBJ2-1	.
TGTGCCAGCAGCTCAGGACAGGGGGCTGGGACCCAGTACTTC	CASSSGQGAGTQYF	TRBV5-6	TRBD1	TRBJ2-5	.
TGTGCCAGCAGTGGGGCACTAGCGGAGCACAATGAGCAGTTCTTC	CASSGALAEHNEQFF	TRBV6-2/TRBV6-3	TRBD2	TRBJ2-1	few
TGCAGTGCTAGAGAGGACTCCGGGACCCACGCAGATACGCAGTATTTT	CSAREDSGTHADTQYF	TRBV20-1	.	TRBJ2-3	many
TGTGCCAGCAGCGTAGCTACTAGCGGATACTCTGGGGCCAACGTCCTGACTTTC	CASSVATSGYSGANVLTF	TRBV9	TRBD2	TRBJ2-6	.
TGTGCCACCAGTGATTTACAGGGAATCGCGCAGTATTTT	CATSDLQGIAQYF	TRBV24-1	.	TRBJ2-3	.
TGTGCCAGCAGCTTTATAGTTAGCAATCAGCCCCAGCATTTT	CASSFIVSNQPQHF	TRBV6-1	.	TRBJ1-5	few
TGTGCCAGTAGTATCTCCGGCTGGGGTCAGCCCCAGCATTTT	CASSISGWGQPQHF	TRBV19	.	TRBJ1-5	few
TGCGCCAGCAGCTTTATCCCCGGGACTAGCTGGACCGGGGAGCTGTTTTTT	CASSFIPGTSWTGELFF	TRBV5-1	TRBD2	TRBJ2-2	few
TGCGCCAGCAGTCATTCGGTGGGGGTTACCCCCTACGAGCAGTACTTC	CASSHSVGVTPYEQYF	TRBV4-3	.	TRBJ2-7	.
TGCAGTGGAGCCGTCAGCTACGAGCAGTACTTC	CSGAVSYEQYF	TRBV20-1	.	TRBJ2-7	.
TGTGCCAGCAGCCAAGATGGGCAGGGGATCACGCCCCAGCATTTT	CASSQDGQGITPQHF	TRBV3-1	.	TRBJ1-5	few
TGCAGTGCTAGAGATCTGAAGGGAAGGGTATATAATTCACCCCTCCACTTT	CSARDLKGRVYNSPLHF	TRBV20-1	.	TRBJ1-6	few
TGTGCCAGCAGCTTATCGTCGGGCGAAAAACTGTTTTTT	CASSLSSGEKLFF	TRBV2	.	TRBJ1-4	many
TGTGCCAGCAGCGCCGCCGGGACAGGGCCCTACGAGCAGTACTTC	CASSAAGTGPYEQYF	TRBV7-2	TRBD1	TRBJ2-7	few
TGTGCCAGCAGTTTAGGGGGCCCTTGGACTAGCGGTTACAATGAGCAGTTCTTC	CASSLGGPWTSGYNEQFF	TRBV12-3/TRBV12-4	TRBD2	TRBJ2-1	.
TGTGCCAGCAGTGAGGGGGGGCCGACAGATACGCAGTATTTT	CASSEGGPTDTQYF	TRBV6-4	.	TRBJ2-3	many
TGCGCCAGCAGCTTGGACAGCGCTACCTACAATGAGCAGTTCTTC	CASSLDSATYNEQFF	TRBV5-1	.	TRBJ2-1	many